This T cell receptor (beta chain) was retrieved from a study of early T cells in non-severe SARS-CoV-2 infection. Study at large: Alpha and beta chains were unpaired, from unsorted whole-blood bulk RNA.

This clonotype turned up a few times. The antigen is undetermined. Trimming removed 5 bases at V and 3 bases at J, with 8 bases between. CDR3 length: 13 residues. The TCR library protocol attached unique molecular identifiers to the individual cDNA molecules. Via MiXCR, TCRdb re-called the 5' RACE reads, giving one row per CDR3 protein. Here the sample spans approximately 30,000 distinct CDR3 sequences, around 7% being singletons. Broader study findings: CD4 and private specificities were missed by VDJdb matching, which favored anti-spike CD8 responses.

V usage is TRBV12-3 or TRBV12-4 and J usage is TRBJ1-5; perhaps TRBD1 as D (5 bases). The TCR comes from an adult who was a healthcare worker with PCR-confirmed SARS-CoV-2 infection or an uninfected control (not recorded which). Specimen: whole blood. Here the CDR3 reads CASSRQLNQPQHF. The CDR3 DNA sequence: TGTGCCAGCAGTCGACAGCTCAATCAGCCCCAGCATTTT.